This entry lists 18 T cell receptor beta chains sequenced from one sample in a study of tumor-infiltrating lymphocytes in primary liver carcinoma. Unsorted whole blood supplied the RNA, and germline DNA was extracted too. Making TCR beta cDNA involved around 540 ng total RNA and a constant-region primer. Slightly modified ARM-PCR, run as three nested multiplex PCR rounds, produced the TCR beta libraries. Amplification in the first two PCR rounds was performed using TRBV1-TRBV30 forward primers and a C-beta reverse primer for roughly 9 cycles each. Using its own MiXCR run on the multiplex PCR reads, TCRdb lists one record per CDR3 protein. Counted here are almost 200,000 distinct CDR3 sequences, about 65% occurring once; the ten biggest clones make up roughly 7%. The sequencing sample was made of peripheral blood. All receptors derive from a woman aged 55 to 70 with primary liver carcinoma and hepatitis B virus infection.

Turning to this clonotype: Sequence at one end of the junction differs from germline and may be a read error. V gene TRBV5-4 combines with J gene TRBJ2-7; 12 nucleotides agree with TRBD2. Germline loops: CDR1 SGHNT, CDR2 YYREEE (reference sequence). This CDR3 region has 17 residues. The CDR3 here is CASSSQTLAGGSYQQYF. The CDR3 coding sequence is TGTGCCAGCAGCTCCCAGACACTAGCGGGAGGTAGCTACCAGCAGTACTTC.

The chain links TRBV28 to TRBJ1-4; 8 bases are a match to TRBD1. V dropped 8 bases and J dropped 8; count of bases not matched to a gene: 4. In germline, CDR1 is MDHEN, CDR2 SYDVKM. The CDR3 extends over 12 amino acids. CDR3 sequence reads: CASGQGWEKLFF. CDR3 sequence (DNA): TGTGCCAGCGGACAGGGCTGGGAAAAACTGTTTTTT. The variable domain in full, completed from reference TRBV28 and TRBJ1-4, reads DVKVTQSSRYLVKRTGEKVFLECVQDMDHENMFWYRQDPGLGLRLIYFSYDVKMKEKGDIPEGYSVSREKKERFSLILESASTNQTSMYLCASGQGWEKLFFGSGTQLSVL.

Turning to this clonotype: This may be a read error: a much more frequent sequence differs by one nucleotide. The chain is built from TRBV10-3 and TRBJ2-5; D is possibly TRBD1 or TRBD2 (5 bases each). CDR3 length: 16 amino acids. Trimming cost V 5 bases and J 1 base, with 17 bases left between them. Germline lookup yields CDR1 ENHRY and CDR2 SYGVKD. CDR3 coding DNA: TGTGCCATCAGTCTTGGGGTGAGGGACGGCCAAGAGACCCAGTACTTC. This translates into CAISLGVRDGQETQYF.

As concerns this clonotype: Since no conserved phenylalanine or tryptophan closes the CDR3, a read error is the likely cause. V and J are TRBV12-3 or TRBV12-4 and TRBJ2-1; perhaps TRBD2 as D (5 bases). This CDR3 has 14 amino acids. CDR3 DNA: TGTGCAAGCAGTTCACCAGTAGCCGGGGATGAGCAGTTCCTC. Amino acids: CASSSPVAGDEQFL.

Of note for this clonotype: A much bigger clone sits one base away, suggesting this may be a read error. J is TRBJ2-5 and V is TRBV5-4; possible D gene TRBD2, 5 bases. CDR3 length: 16 amino acids. CDR1 is SGHNT and CDR2 is YYREEE in the germline V gene (reference sequence). The chain's CDR3 is CGSSPGVPGRQETQYF. The DNA of the CDR3 is TGTGGCAGCAGCCCTGGGGTCCCGGGAAGACAAGAGACCCAGTACTTC.

As for this clonotype: A much larger clone is a single base away; this may be a read error. The chain has TRBV6-1 and TRBJ2-3, with unresolved D. The CDR3 sequence is 15 residues long. V lost 3 bases to trimming and J lost 0 bases, with 10 bases between them. The V gene's germline CDR1 is MNHNS and CDR2 SASEGT. CDR3 nucleotide sequence: TGTGCCAGCAGTGACAACAGCGTTAGCACAGATACGCAGTATTTT. Translating gives CASSDNSVSTDTQYF.

This chain uses TRBV7-9 with TRBJ2-7; 9 bases map to TRBD1. Losses at the gene ends were 8 bases for V and 3 bases for J; bases not matched to a gene: 8. From germline, CDR1 is SEHNR and CDR2 FQNEAQ (reference sequence). The CDR3 is 14 residues long. CDR3 region: CASLWGQGSYEQYF. As DNA, the CDR3 is TGTGCCAGCCTTTGGGGACAGGGTAGCTACGAGCAGTACTTC.

The sample holds one count of this clonotype. An end of the junction differs from the germline gene, which may be a read error. The V and J genes are TRBV13 and TRBJ2-1, with 9 bases that match TRBD2. Germline V gives CDR1 PRHDT, CDR2 FYEKMQ (reference sequence). CDR3 length: 15 amino acids. CDR3 loop: CASSLPGLAYNEQSF. CDR3 DNA sequence: TGTGCCAGCAGCTTACCGGGACTAGCATACAATGAGCAGTCCTTC.

About this clonotype: The junction departs from germline at one end; a sequencing error may be responsible. The chain recombines TRBV11-3 with TRBJ2-3; D ambiguous. The V gene's germline CDR1 is SGHNT and CDR2 YENEEA. This CDR3 region has 14 residues. CDR3 DNA sequence: TGCGCCAGCAGCTTATGTGATAGCCCAGATACGCAGTATTTT. Translation gives CASSLCDSPDTQYF.

In this sample, this clonotype turned up a few times. This may arise from a read error, as a much more abundant clone is one base away. The chain combines TRBV6-6 with TRBJ1-2, with D unresolved. Germline assignment: CDR1 MNHNY and CDR2 SVGAGI (reference sequence). This CDR3 comprises 14 residues. The CDR3: CASSYKGATYDYTF. The CDR3 DNA reads TGTGCCAGCAGTTACAAGGGCGCGACCTATGACTACACCTTC.

In this sample, this clonotype turned up once. One end of the junction is discordant with germline, which a read error may explain. This chain joins TRBV6-1 and TRBJ2-4; TRBD1 might be the D (6 bases). The CDR3 spans 15 residues. Germline-derived CDR1 and CDR2 are MNHNS and SASEGT. The CDR3 loop is CASGESGVDKNIQYF. Here the CDR3 DNA reads TGTGCCAGCGGTGAATCAGGGGTAGACAAAAACATTCAGTACTTC.

In regard to this clonotype: One end of the junction does not line up with germline, which may come from a read error. This chain uses TRBV5-1 with TRBJ1-2; 7 bases are a match to TRBD1. Germline values: CDR1 SGHRS, CDR2 YFSETQ. The CDR3 totals 13 residues. The chain's CDR3 is CASGLQDRNDYTF. The CDR3 nucleotides are TGCGCCAGCGGCTTACAGGACAGGAATGACTACACCTTC.

This clonotype was seen at least ten times. J is TRBJ1-5 and V is TRBV6-1; no clear D gene. CDR1 is MNHNS, CDR2 SASEGT, per germline. CDR3 length: 16 residues. Trimming cost V 1 base and J 2 bases, with 12 bases left between them. Written as DNA, the CDR3 is TGTGCCAGCAGTGAAGGTTCTTCGGGTGGCAATCAGCCCCAGCATTTT. This sequence encodes CASSEGSSGGNQPQHF.

With respect to this clonotype: This may arise from a read error, as a much more abundant clone is one base away. This sequence joins TRBV6-5 and TRBJ2-7; D gene uncertain. V was shortened by 10 bases and J by 0 bases, with 22 bases between the two germline ends. The CDR3 runs 16 residues. Germline V lookup: CDR1 MNHEY, CDR2 SVGAGI. DNA for the CDR3: TGTGCCAACAGCCACTCGGCGACACGACGCTCCTACGAGCAGTACTTC. Protein: CANSHSATRRSYEQYF.

On this clonotype itself: In this CDR3 the conserved last residue, phenylalanine or tryptophan, is missing, so a read error is likely. Because the CDR3's place on the DNA is in doubt, the DNA is left out and the CDR3 is given as listed by TCRdb. The chain has TRBV11-2 and TRBJ2-5. Germline V gene sequence: CDR1 SGHAT, CDR2 FQNNGV. The CDR3 adds up to 13 amino acids, both ends counted. This CDR3 reads CASSLDIGDREYV.

As concerns this clonotype: At one boundary the junction diverges from the germline segment, which might be a read error. The gene calls are TRBV6-1 and TRBJ2-3; tentative D call: TRBD2 (6 bases). There are 13 residues in the CDR3. Germline lookup yields CDR1 MNHNS and CDR2 SASEGT. This chain's CDR3 is CASGGLSTDMQYF. The CDR3 nucleotides read TGTGCCAGCGGCGGACTAAGCACAGATATGCAGTATTTT.

This chain joins TRBV12-3 or TRBV12-4 and TRBJ1-3; D not resolved. The CDR3 is made up of 14 amino acids. Between the trimmed V and J ends, which lost 6 bases and 8 bases, there was a span of 17 bases. CDR3 loop: CASSLRGARYTIYF. The CDR3 nucleotides read TGTGCCAGCAGCTTACGAGGTGCTCGATACACCATATATTTT.

About this clonotype itself: This could be a read error, since a much larger clone is one nucleotide away. The chain uses TRBV6-6 and TRBJ1-1, with 7 nucleotides matching TRBD1. This CDR3 region has 15 residues. Germline loops: CDR1 MNHNY, CDR2 SVGAGI (reference sequence). This CDR3 reads CASSLYGTANNEAFF. CDR3 coding DNA: TGTGCCAGCAGTTTATACGGGACAGCAAACAATGAAGCTTTCTTT.